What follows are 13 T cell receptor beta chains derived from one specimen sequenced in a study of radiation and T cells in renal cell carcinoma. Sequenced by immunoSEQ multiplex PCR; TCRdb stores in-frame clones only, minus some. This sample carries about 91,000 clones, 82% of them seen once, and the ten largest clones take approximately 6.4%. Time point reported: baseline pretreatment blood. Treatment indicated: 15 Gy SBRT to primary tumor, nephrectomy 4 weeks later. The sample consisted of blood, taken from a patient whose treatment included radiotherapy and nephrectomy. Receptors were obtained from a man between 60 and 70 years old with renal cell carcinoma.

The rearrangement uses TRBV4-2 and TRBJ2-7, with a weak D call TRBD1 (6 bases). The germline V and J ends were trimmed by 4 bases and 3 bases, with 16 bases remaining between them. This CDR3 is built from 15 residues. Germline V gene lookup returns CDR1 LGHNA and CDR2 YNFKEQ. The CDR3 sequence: CASSREQGRDYEQYF. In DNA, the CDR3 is TGTGCCAGCAGCCGTGAACAGGGTAGAGACTACGAGCAGTACTTC.

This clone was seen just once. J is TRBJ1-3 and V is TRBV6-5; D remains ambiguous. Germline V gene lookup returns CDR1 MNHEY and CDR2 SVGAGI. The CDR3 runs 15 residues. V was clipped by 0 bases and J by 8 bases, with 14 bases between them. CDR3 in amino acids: CASSYSSHSKDTIYF. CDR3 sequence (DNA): TGTGCCAGCAGTTACTCATCCCATTCTAAGGACACCATATATTTT.

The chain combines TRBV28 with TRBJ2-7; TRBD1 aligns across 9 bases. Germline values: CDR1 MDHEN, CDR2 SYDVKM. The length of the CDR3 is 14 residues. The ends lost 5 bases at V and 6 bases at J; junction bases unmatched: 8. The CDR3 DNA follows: TGTGCCAGCAGTCGACAGGGGGGATTAAGCGAGCAGTACTTC. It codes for CASSRQGGLSEQYF.

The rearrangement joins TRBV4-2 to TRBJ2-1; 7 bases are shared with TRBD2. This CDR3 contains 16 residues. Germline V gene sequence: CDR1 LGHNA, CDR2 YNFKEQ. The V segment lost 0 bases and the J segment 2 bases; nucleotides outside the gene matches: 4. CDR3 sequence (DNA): TGTGCCAGCAGCCAAGATCAAAGCGGGGCCTACAATGAGCAGTTCTTC. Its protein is CASSQDQSGAYNEQFF.

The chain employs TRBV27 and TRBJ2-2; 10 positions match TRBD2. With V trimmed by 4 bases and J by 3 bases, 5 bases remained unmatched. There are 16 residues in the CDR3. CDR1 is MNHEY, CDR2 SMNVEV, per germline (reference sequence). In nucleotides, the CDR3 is TGTGCCAGCAGTTATTGGCTAGCGGGAGACACCGGGGAGCTGTTTTTT. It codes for CASSYWLAGDTGELFF.

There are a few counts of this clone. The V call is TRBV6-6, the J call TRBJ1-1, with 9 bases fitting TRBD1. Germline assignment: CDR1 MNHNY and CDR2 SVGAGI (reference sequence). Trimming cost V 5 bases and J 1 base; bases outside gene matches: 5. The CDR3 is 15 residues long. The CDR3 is CASSPPGQGNTEAFF. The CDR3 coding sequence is TGTGCCAGCAGTCCACCGGGACAGGGGAACACTGAAGCTTTCTTT.

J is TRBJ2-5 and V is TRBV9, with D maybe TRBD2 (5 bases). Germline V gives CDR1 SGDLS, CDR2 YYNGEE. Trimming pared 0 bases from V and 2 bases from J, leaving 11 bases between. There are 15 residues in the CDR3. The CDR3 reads CASSVAGGQQETQYF. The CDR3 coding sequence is TGTGCCAGCAGCGTAGCAGGCGGGCAACAAGAGACCCAGTACTTC.

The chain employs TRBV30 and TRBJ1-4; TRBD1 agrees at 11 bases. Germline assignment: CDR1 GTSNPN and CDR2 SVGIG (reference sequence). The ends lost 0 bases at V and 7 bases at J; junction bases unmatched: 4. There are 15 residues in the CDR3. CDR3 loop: CAWSVLGQGAEKLFF. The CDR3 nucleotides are TGTGCCTGGAGTGTATTAGGACAGGGGGCTGAAAAACTGTTTTTT. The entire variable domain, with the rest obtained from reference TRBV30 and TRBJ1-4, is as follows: SQTIHQWPATLVQPVGSPLSLECTVEGTSNPNLYWYRQAAGRGLQLLFYSVGIGQISSEVPQNLSASRPQDRQFILSSKKLLLSDSGFYLCAWSVLGQGAEKLFFGSGTQLSVL.

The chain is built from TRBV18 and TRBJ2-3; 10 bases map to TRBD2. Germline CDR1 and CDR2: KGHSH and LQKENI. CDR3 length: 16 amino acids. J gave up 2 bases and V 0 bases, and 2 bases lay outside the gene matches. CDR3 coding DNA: TGTGCCAGCTCACCACCCGGGACTAGCGACACAGATACGCAGTATTTT. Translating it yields CASSPPGTSDTDTQYF.

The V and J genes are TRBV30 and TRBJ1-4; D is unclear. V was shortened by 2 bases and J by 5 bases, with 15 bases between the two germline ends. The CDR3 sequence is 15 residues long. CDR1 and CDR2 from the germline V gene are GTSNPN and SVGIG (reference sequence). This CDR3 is CAWSLTKLANEKLFF. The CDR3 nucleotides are TGTGCCTGGAGTTTAACAAAGCTCGCGAATGAAAAACTGTTTTTT.

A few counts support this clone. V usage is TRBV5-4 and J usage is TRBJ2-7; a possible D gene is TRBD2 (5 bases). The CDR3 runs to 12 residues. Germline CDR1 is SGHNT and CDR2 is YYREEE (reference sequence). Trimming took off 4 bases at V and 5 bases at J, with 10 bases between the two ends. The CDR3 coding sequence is TGTGCCAGCAGCATGGACGGGAACGAGCAGTACTTC. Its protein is CASSMDGNEQYF.

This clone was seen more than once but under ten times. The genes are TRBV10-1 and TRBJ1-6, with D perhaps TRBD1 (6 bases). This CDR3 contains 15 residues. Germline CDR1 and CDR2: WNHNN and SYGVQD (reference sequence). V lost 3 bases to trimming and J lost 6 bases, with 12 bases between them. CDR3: CASSEGTTTNSPLHF. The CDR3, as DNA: TGCGCCAGCAGTGAAGGGACAACTACTAATTCACCCCTCCACTTT.

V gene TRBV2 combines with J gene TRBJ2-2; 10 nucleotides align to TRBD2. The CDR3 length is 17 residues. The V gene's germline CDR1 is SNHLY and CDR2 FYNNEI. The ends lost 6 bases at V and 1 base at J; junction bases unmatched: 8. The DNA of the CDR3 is TGTGCCAGCAGGAGTGGGGTAGCGGGGGGGAACACCGGGGAGCTGTTTTTT. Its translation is CASRSGVAGGNTGELFF.